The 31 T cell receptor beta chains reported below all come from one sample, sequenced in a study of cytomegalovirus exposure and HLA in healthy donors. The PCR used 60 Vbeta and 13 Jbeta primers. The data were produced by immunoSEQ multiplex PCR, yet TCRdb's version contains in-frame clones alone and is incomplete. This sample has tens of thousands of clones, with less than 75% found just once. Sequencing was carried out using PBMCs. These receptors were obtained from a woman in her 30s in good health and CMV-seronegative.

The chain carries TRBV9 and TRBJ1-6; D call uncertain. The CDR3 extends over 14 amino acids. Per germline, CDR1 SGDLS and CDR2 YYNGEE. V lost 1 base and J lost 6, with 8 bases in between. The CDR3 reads CASSVLYGNSPLHF. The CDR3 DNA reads TGTGCCAGCAGCGTACTTTACGGTAATTCACCCCTCCACTTT.

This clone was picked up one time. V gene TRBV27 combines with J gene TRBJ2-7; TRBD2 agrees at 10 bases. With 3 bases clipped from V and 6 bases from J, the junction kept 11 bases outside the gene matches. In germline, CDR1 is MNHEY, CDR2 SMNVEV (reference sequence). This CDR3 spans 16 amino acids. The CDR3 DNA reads TGTGCCAGCAGTTTCGCTAGCGGGGGCTTAGGGGCCGAGCAGTACTTC. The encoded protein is CASSFASGGLGAEQYF.

CDR3 coding DNA: TGTGCCAGCAGTTACTCGAACATCACACCCCTCCACTTT. It encodes CASSYSNITPLHF. The chain has TRBV6-5 and TRBJ1-6; D call uncertain. The V end was cut by 0 bases, the J end by 11 bases, with 8 bases between. CDR1 and CDR2 (germline): MNHEY, SVGAGI. The CDR3 extends over 13 amino acids.

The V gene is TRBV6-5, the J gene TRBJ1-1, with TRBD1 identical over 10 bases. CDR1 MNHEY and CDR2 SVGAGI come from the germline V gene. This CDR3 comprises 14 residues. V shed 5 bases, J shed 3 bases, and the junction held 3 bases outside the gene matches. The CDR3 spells CASSGGQGYTEAFF. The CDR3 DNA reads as TGTGCCAGCAGTGGGGGACAGGGGTACACTGAAGCTTTCTTT.

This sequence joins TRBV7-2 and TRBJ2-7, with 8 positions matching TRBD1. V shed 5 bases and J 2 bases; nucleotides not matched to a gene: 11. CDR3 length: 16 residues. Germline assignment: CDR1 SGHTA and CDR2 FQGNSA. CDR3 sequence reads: CASSPVGTGPPYEQYF. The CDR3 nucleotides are TGTGCCAGCAGCCCAGTCGGGACAGGCCCTCCCTACGAGCAGTACTTC.

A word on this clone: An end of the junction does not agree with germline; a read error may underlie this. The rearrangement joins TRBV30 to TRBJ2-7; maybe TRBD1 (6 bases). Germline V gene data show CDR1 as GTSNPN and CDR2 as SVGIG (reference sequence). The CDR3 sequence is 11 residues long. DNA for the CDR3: TGTGCCTGGAGTGCCGATTGGACAGTCGACTTC. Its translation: CAWSADWTVDF.

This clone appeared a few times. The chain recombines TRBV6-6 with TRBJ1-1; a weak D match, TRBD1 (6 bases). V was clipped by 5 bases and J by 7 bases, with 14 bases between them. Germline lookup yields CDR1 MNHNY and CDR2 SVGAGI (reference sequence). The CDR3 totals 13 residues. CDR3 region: CASSPRGGVEAFF. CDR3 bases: TGTGCCAGCAGTCCGCGGGGGGGCGTTGAAGCTTTCTTT.

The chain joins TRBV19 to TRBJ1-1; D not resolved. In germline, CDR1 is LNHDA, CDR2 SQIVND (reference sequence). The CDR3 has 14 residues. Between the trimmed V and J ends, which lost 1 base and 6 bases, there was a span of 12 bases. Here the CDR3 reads CASSIVPPYAEAFF. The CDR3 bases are TGTGCCAGTAGTATAGTTCCTCCCTACGCTGAAGCTTTCTTT.

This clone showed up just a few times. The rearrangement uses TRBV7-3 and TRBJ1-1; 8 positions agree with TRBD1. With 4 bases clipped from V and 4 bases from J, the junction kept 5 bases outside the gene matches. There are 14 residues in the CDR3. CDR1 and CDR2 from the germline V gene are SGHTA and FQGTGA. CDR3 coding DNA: TGTGCCAGCAGCTCCACAGGGGGTGGCACTGAAGCTTTCTTT. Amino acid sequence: CASSSTGGGTEAFF.

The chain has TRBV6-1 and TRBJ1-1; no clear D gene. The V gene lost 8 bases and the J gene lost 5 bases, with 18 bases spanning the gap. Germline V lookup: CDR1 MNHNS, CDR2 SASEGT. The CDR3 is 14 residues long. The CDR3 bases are TGTGCCAGCTACTCGGGCACTCGGGGAACTGAAGCTTTCTTT. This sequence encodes CASYSGTRGTEAFF.

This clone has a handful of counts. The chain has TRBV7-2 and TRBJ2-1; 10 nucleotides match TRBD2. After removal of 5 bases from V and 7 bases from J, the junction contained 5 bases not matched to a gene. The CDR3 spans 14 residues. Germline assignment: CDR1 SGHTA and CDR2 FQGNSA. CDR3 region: CASSLSGGLNEQFF. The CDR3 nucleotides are TGTGCCAGCAGCCTTAGCGGGGGGCTAAATGAGCAGTTCTTC. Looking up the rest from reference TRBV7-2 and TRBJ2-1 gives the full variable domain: GAGVSQSPSNKVTEKGKDVELRCDPISGHTALYWYRQSLGQGLEFLIYFQGNSAPDKSGLPSDRFSAERTGGSVSTLTIQRTQQEDSAVYLCASSLSGGLNEQFFGPGTRLTVL.

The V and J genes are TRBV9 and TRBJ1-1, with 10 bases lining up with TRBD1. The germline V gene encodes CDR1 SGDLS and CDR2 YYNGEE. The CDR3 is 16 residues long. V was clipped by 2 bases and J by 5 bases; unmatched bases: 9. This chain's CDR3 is CASSVSGTGEETEAFF. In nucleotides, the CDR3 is TGTGCCAGCAGCGTGTCAGGGACAGGGGAGGAGACTGAAGCTTTCTTT.

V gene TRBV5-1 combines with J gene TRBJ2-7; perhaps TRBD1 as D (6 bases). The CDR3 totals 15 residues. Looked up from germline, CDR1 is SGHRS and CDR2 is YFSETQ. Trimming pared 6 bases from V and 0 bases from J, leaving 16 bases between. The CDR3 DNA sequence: TGCGCCAGCAATCCTAGGACAGCCCTCTCCTACGAGCAGTACTTC. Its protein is CASNPRTALSYEQYF.

CDR3 DNA: TGTGCCAGCAGCCCACAACTAGCGGGGGGGTACGAGCAGTACTTC. This translates into CASSPQLAGGYEQYF. The V call is TRBV9, the J call TRBJ2-7, with 13 bases identical to TRBD2. Germline V CDR1 and CDR2: SGDLS, YYNGEE. The V segment lost 4 bases and the J segment 4 bases; nucleotides outside the gene matches: 5. The CDR3 totals 15 residues.

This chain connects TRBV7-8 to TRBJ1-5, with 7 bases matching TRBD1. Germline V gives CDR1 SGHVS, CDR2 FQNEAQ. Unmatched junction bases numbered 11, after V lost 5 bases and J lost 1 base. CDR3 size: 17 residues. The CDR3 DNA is TGTGCCAGCAGCCCCCGAAGGCAGGGGGAAAGCAATCAGCCCCAGCATTTT. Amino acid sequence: CASSPRRQGESNQPQHF. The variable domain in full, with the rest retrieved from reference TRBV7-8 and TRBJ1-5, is GAGVSQSPRYKVAKRGQDVALRCDPISGHVSLFWYQQALGQGPEFLTYFQNEAQLDKSGLPSDRFFAERPEGSVSTLKIQRTQQEDSAVYLCASSPRRQGESNQPQHFGDGTRLSIL.

The CDR3 here is CAWEKTTGFFNYGYTF. CDR3 nucleotides: TGTGCCTGGGAAAAGACGACAGGGTTTTTTAACTATGGCTACACCTTC. The chain joins TRBV30 to TRBJ1-2, with 7 nucleotides matching TRBD1. CDR1 is GTSNPN, CDR2 SVGIG, per germline (reference sequence). This CDR3 is built from 16 residues. The J segment lost 1 base and the V segment lost 5 bases, leaving 13 bases of the junction unmatched.

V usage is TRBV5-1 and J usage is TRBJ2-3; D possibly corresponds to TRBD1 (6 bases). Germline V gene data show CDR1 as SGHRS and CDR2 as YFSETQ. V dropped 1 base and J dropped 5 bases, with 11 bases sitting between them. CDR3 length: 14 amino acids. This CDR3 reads CASSLTGSEDTQYF. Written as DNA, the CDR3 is TGCGCCAGCAGCTTGACAGGGTCTGAAGATACGCAGTATTTT.

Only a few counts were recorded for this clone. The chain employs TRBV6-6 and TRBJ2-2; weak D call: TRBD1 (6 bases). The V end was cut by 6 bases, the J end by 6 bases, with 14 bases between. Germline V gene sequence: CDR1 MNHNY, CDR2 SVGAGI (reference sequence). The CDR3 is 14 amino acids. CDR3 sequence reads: CASRKTGLAGELFF. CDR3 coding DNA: TGTGCCAGCAGAAAGACAGGTTTAGCCGGGGAGCTGTTTTTT.

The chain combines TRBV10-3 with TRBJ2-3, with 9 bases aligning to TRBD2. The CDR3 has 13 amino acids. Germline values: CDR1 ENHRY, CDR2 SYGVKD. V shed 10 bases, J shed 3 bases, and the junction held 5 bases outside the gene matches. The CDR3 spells CANLSGGTDTQYF. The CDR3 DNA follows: TGTGCCAACCTCAGCGGGGGGACAGATACGCAGTATTTT.

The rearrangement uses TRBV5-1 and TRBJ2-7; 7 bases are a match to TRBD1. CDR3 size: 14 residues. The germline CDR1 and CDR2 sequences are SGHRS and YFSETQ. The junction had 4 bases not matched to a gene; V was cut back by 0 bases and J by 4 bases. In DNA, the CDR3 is TGCGCCAGCAGCTTGGGGACAGGAAGGTACGAGCAGTACTTC. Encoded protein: CASSLGTGRYEQYF. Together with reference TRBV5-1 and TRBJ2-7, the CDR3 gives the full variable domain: KAGVTQTPRYLIKTRGQQVTLSCSPISGHRSVSWYQQTPGQGLQFLFEYFSETQRNKGNFPGRFSGRQFSNSRSEMNVSTLELGDSALYLCASSLGTGRYEQYFGPGTRLTVT.

CDR3 residues: CASSLAAGVNTEAFF. The CDR3 coding sequence is TGTGCCAGCAGCTTAGCGGCGGGTGTGAACACTGAAGCTTTCTTT. V gene TRBV7-8 combines with J gene TRBJ1-1, with no clear D. V dropped 0 bases and J dropped 0 bases, with 8 bases sitting between them. Germline loops: CDR1 SGHVS, CDR2 FQNEAQ. This CDR3 comprises 15 residues.

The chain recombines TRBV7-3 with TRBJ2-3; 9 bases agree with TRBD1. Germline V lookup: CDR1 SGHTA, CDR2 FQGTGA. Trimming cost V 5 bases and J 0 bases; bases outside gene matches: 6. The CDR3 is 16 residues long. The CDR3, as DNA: TGTGCCAGCAGCCGGACCGGGACAGGGAGCACAGATACGCAGTATTTT. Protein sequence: CASSRTGTGSTDTQYF.

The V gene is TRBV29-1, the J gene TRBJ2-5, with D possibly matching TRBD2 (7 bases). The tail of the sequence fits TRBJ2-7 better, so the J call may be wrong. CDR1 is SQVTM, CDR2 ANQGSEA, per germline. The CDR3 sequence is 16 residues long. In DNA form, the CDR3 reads TGCAGCGCCCGGGAACCATGGTCGGGGGGCGCCTACGAGCAGTACTTC. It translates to CSAREPWSGGAYEQYF.

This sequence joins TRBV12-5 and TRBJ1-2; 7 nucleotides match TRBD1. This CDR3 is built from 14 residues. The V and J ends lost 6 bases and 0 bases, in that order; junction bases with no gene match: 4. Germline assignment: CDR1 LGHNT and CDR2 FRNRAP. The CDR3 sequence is CASGQDRTNYGYTF. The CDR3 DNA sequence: TGTGCTAGTGGGCAGGACAGGACTAACTATGGCTACACCTTC.

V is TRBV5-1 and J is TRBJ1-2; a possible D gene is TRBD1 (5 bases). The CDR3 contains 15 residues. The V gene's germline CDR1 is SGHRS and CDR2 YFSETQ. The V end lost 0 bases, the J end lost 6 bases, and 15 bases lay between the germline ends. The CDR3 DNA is TGCGCCAGCAGCTTGGAGGACACCGGTTTTGATGGCTACACCTTC. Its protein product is CASSLEDTGFDGYTF.

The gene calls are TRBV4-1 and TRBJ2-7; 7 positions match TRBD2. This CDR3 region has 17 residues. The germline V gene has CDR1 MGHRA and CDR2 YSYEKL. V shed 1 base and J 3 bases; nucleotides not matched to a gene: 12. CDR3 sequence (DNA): TGCGCCAGCAGCCAAGCAGCGGGACCCCTCGTCTACTACGAGCAGTACTTC. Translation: CASSQAAGPLVYYEQYF.

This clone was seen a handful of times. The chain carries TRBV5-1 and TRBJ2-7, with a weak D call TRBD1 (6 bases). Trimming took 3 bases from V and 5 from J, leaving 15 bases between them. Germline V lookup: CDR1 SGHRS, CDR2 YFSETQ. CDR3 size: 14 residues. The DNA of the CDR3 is TGCGCCAGCAGCTCTTACAGGGAAACGGACGAGCAGTACTTC. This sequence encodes CASSSYRETDEQYF.

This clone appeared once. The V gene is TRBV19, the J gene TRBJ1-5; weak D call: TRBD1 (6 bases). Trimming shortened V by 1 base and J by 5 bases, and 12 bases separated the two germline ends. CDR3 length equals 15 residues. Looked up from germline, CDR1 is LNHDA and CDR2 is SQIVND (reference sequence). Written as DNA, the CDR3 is TGTGCCAGTAGTATAGGGGAAGGGGGACATCAGCCCCAGCATTTT. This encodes CASSIGEGGHQPQHF.

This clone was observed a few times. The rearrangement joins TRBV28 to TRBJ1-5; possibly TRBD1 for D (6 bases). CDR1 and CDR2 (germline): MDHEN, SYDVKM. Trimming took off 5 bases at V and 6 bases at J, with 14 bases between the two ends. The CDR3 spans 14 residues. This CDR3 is CASSPRQVSQPQHF. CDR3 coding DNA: TGTGCCAGCAGTCCACGACAGGTCAGTCAGCCCCAGCATTTT.

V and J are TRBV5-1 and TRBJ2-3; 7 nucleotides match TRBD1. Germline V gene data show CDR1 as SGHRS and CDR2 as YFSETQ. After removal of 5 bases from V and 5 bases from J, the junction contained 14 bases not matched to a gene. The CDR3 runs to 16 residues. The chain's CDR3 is CASRRTPGTAEDTQYF. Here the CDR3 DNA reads TGCGCCAGCAGGAGGACCCCCGGGACAGCGGAAGATACGCAGTATTTT.

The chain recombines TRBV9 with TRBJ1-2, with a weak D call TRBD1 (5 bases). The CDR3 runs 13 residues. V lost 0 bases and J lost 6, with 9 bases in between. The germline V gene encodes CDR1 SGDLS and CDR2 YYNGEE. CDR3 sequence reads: CASSVGGGNGYTF. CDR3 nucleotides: TGTGCCAGCAGCGTAGGGGGGGGGAATGGCTACACCTTC.